These 13 T cell receptor beta chains originate from one sample sequenced in a study of human T cells and chemical hapten exposure. As for time point: pre-sensitization, week 0. Treatment reported: therapeutic diphenylcyclopropenone sensitization with weekly scalp DPC. TCRdb reprocessed the RACE reads with MiXCR, giving one entry per CDR3 protein. The profile shows 250,000 or so distinct CDR3 sequences, about 9% of them singletons. The sequencing used whole blood, collected in connection with sensitization to the hapten diphenylcyclopropenone (DPC). These receptors were collected from a middle-aged woman with alopecia areata. Some clones in this sample may be carry-over from other donors' samples.

This clonotype was seen many times. CDR3 sequence: CASSYSTSVDEQFF. The CDR3 region has the DNA TGTGCCAGCAGTTACTCGACTAGCGTAGATGAGCAGTTCTTC. The V gene is TRBV6-2 or TRBV6-3, the J gene TRBJ2-1; 8 bases map to TRBD2. In germline, CDR1 is MNHEY, CDR2 SVGEGT. The CDR3 has 14 residues. Trimming removed 0 bases from V and 8 bases from J; junction bases left unmatched: 3.

The V gene is TRBV20-1, the J gene TRBJ2-1; 8 bases map to TRBD1. CDR3 length: 15 amino acids. J gave up 6 bases and V 1 base, and 8 bases lay outside the gene matches. CDR1 DFQATT and CDR2 SNEGSKA come from the germline V gene (reference sequence). Here the CDR3 reads CSARGTGRITNEQFF. In nucleotides, the CDR3 is TGCAGTGCTAGAGGGACAGGGCGTATCACCAATGAGCAGTTCTTC.

This chain uses TRBV4-3 with TRBJ2-5; D possibly corresponds to TRBD2 (5 bases). V dropped 0 bases and J dropped 5 bases, with 13 bases sitting between them. CDR1 is LGHNA and CDR2 is YSLEER in the germline V gene. The CDR3 loop spans 15 amino acids. The CDR3 DNA is TGCGCCAGCAGCCAAGATCCGGGGAGAGGGGAGACCCAGTACTTC. This translates into CASSQDPGRGETQYF.

CDR3 bases: TGCGCCAGCAGCTTCGGGACTAGGGCCGATGAGCAGTTCTTC. The encoded protein is CASSFGTRADEQFF. The rearrangement joins TRBV5-1 to TRBJ2-1; the match to TRBD2 covers 8 bases. This CDR3 has 14 amino acids. The germline V gene has CDR1 SGHRS and CDR2 YFSETQ. Trimming removed 2 bases from V and 8 bases from J; junction bases left unmatched: 6.

This clonotype was seen only a few times. The chain is built from TRBV29-1 and TRBJ1-4; the D gene is possibly TRBD1 (5 bases). CDR3 size: 13 residues. Trimming took off 3 bases at V and 10 bases at J, with 15 bases between the two ends. Germline CDR1 and CDR2: SQVTM and ANQGSEA. This CDR3 is CSVDGPRGGKLFF. CDR3 DNA: TGCAGCGTTGATGGTCCGAGGGGCGGAAAACTGTTTTTT.

The V gene is TRBV12-3 or TRBV12-4, the J gene TRBJ2-3; perhaps TRBD1 as D (5 bases). Deletions cut 5 bases from V and 11 bases from J, with 14 bases between. The CDR3 totals 12 residues. DNA for the CDR3: TGTGCCAGCAGTCTCCCCCCCAGGGAGCAGTATTTT. Protein sequence: CASSLPPREQYF.

Only a few counts were recorded for this clonotype. The DNA of the CDR3 is TGTGCCAGCAGCGCGGCCCATAACTTTGAGGGGAACTATGGCTACACCTTC. Its translation: CASSAAHNFEGNYGYTF. This chain joins TRBV7-9 and TRBJ1-2, with D possibly TRBD1 on 5 matching bases. Germline lookup yields CDR1 SEHNR and CDR2 FQNEAQ (reference sequence). Trimming stripped 5 bases from V and 2 bases from J, with 21 bases between. The CDR3 consists of 17 residues.

This clonotype was counted only a few times. The V gene is TRBV28, the J gene TRBJ2-7; 10 nucleotides align to TRBD1. The V and J ends lost 6 bases and 0 bases, in that order; junction bases with no gene match: 5. This CDR3 spans 15 amino acids. From germline, CDR1 is MDHEN and CDR2 SYDVKM. CDR3 nucleotide sequence: TGTGCCAGCAGGGAATGGACAGGGGGCTCCTACGAGCAGTACTTC. Translating gives CASREWTGGSYEQYF. Supplemented by reference TRBV28 and TRBJ2-7, the full variable domain reads DVKVTQSSRYLVKRTGEKVFLECVQDMDHENMFWYRQDPGLGLRLIYFSYDVKMKEKGDIPEGYSVSREKKERFSLILESASTNQTSMYLCASREWTGGSYEQYFGPGTRLTVT.

The V and J genes are TRBV18 and TRBJ2-7; 7 nucleotides match TRBD2. The V gene end was trimmed by 2 bases and the J gene end by 2 bases; junction bases not matched to a gene: 6. Germline CDR1 and CDR2: KGHSH and LQKENI. This CDR3 comprises 15 residues. The CDR3 here is CASSPRSGTTYEQYF. CDR3 DNA: TGTGCCAGCTCACCAAGAAGCGGGACTACCTACGAGCAGTACTTC. Drawing the rest from reference TRBV18 and TRBJ2-7, the complete variable domain is NAGVMQNPRHLVRRRGQEARLRCSPMKGHSHVYWYRQLPEEGLKFMVYLQKENIIDESGMPKERFSAEFPKEGPSILRIQQVVRGDSAAYFCASSPRSGTTYEQYFGPGTRLTVT.

The V and J genes are TRBV20-1 and TRBJ2-3, with D uncertain. V was clipped by 6 bases and J by 2 bases, with 6 bases between them. This CDR3 contains 11 residues. Germline V CDR1 and CDR2: DFQATT, SNEGSKA (reference sequence). CDR3 in DNA: TGCAGTGCCCCACCCACAGATACGCAGTATTTT. Amino acid sequence: CSAPPTDTQYF.

The V and J genes are TRBV12-3 or TRBV12-4 and TRBJ2-7, with TRBD1 identical over 10 bases. This CDR3 has 15 residues. The J segment lost 6 bases and the V segment lost 8 bases, leaving 13 bases of the junction unmatched. The CDR3 sequence is CASVPGTGVLSEQYF. The CDR3 region has the DNA TGTGCCAGCGTACCCGGGACAGGGGTCTTGTCCGAGCAGTACTTC.

V usage is TRBV7-9 and J usage is TRBJ2-1, with 8 bases fitting TRBD1. Germline V CDR1 and CDR2: SEHNR, FQNEAQ (reference sequence). V lost 5 bases, J lost 3 bases, and 6 bases stayed unmatched. This CDR3 region has 15 residues. CDR3 sequence reads: CASSLGQGDYNEQFF. As DNA, the CDR3 is TGTGCCAGCAGCCTAGGACAGGGAGACTACAATGAGCAGTTCTTC.

This clonotype was seen a handful of times. V and J are TRBV6-5 and TRBJ1-2, with a weak D call TRBD1 (5 bases). Looked up from germline, CDR1 is MNHEY and CDR2 is SVGAGI. The V and J ends lost 6 bases and 4 bases respectively, with 9 bases between them. This CDR3 is 12 amino acids long. The CDR3 DNA follows: TGTGCCAGCAGGACAGAATTCTATGGCTACACCTTC. This encodes CASRTEFYGYTF.